The 6 T cell receptor beta chains listed next were all sequenced from one sample in a study of low-dose radiotherapy and immunotherapy resistance in tumors. TRAV and TRBV primers primed cDNA for both TCRalpha and TCRbeta. Amplification, which lasted around 20 PCR cycles, used a constant-region primer and V-primer adapter to amplify TCRs. TCRdb redid the calling of the reads with MiXCR, one entry per CDR3 protein. Here the sample spans 75,000 to 95,000 distinct CDR3 sequences, 20% to 25% being singletons. Time point specified: after trial treatment. This sample's treatment: LDRT plus nivolumab, ipilimumab, low-dose cyclophosphamide and aspirin (RACIN trial). The sample in question was PBMCs, obtained after low-dose radiotherapy plus immunotherapy. These receptor sequences come from a female donor with ovarian cancer.

This clonotype has ten or more counts. The rearrangement joins TRBV25-1 to TRBJ1-2, with a tentative D call TRBD1 (5 bases). Germline loops: CDR1 MGHDK, CDR2 SYGVNS. CDR3 length equals 15 residues. V was trimmed by 5 bases and J by 5 bases, leaving 18 bases between them. CDR3: CASSYRDAGGYGYTF. CDR3 in DNA: TGTGCCAGCAGTTACCGGGACGCGGGGGGGTATGGCTACACCTTC.

The count of this clonotype is one. The gene calls are TRBV29-1 and TRBJ2-7; TRBD1 matches 9 bases. Germline V gene sequence: CDR1 SQVTM, CDR2 ANQGSEA. There are 13 residues in the CDR3. The junction had 3 bases not matched to a gene; V was cut back by 4 bases and J by 2 bases. The CDR3 nucleotides read TGCAGCGTTGGGACAGGGGACGCCTACGAGCAGTACTTC. Translated: CSVGTGDAYEQYF.

This clonotype came up many times. The chain couples TRBV23-1 to TRBJ1-4, with 7 bases identical to TRBD1. TRBV23-1 is sorted into the ORF group, with uncertain function. The ends lost 7 bases at V and 6 bases at J; junction bases unmatched: 8. The CDR3 extends over 14 amino acids. The CDR3 sequence is CASILGTADEKLFF. The CDR3 DNA reads TGCGCCAGCATTCTCGGGACAGCAGATGAAAAACTGTTTTTT.

This clonotype was recorded at least ten times. The chain carries TRBV12-3 or TRBV12-4 and TRBJ2-7; D gene uncertain. This CDR3 spans 13 amino acids. Trimming removed 5 bases at V and 3 bases at J, with 11 bases between. Written as DNA, the CDR3 is TGTGCCAGCAGTCCCCGAGTCCTCTACGAGCAGTACTTC. Protein: CASSPRVLYEQYF.

V and J are TRBV5-4 and TRBJ2-2, with 9 positions matching TRBD2. The germline V gene has CDR1 SGHNT and CDR2 YYREEE (reference sequence). V was clipped by 0 bases and J by 4 bases; unmatched bases: 7. The CDR3 runs 17 residues. The CDR3 sequence: CASSLDGLARFTGELFF. CDR3 bases: TGTGCCAGCAGCTTGGATGGACTAGCGCGGTTCACCGGGGAGCTGTTTTTT.

This clonotype has at least ten counts. The chain combines TRBV14 with TRBJ1-6; no clear D gene. Germline V lookup: CDR1 SGHDN, CDR2 FVKESK. Trimming left V 4 bases short and J 5 bases short, with 12 bases between. The CDR3 has 15 amino acids. CDR3 sequence: CASSPQRAHNSPLHF. The CDR3 DNA is TGTGCCAGCAGCCCCCAACGAGCCCATAATTCACCCCTCCACTTT.